Each of the 12 T cell receptor beta chains below was sequenced from the same sample in a study of OX40 agonist ivuxolimab in advanced cancers. The table came from immunoSEQ multiplex PCR; TCRdb's copy has only in-frame clones and leaves some out. The sample includes about 50,000 clones, about four fifths of them seen just once. Sequenced material: CD4+ or CD8+ T cells sorted from blood, taken in a trial of the OX40 agonist ivuxolimab. These receptors were collected from an adult with an advanced solid tumor such as melanoma, head and neck, liver or kidney cancer.

The J gene is TRBJ2-1, the V gene TRBV7-8; TRBD2 might be the D (5 bases). The CDR3 loop spans 15 amino acids. Germline lookup yields CDR1 SGHVS and CDR2 FQNEAQ. V was trimmed by 1 base and J by 4 bases, leaving 11 bases between them. The DNA of the CDR3 is TGTGCCAGCAGCTTAGAGCGGACTGCTTACAATGAGCAGTTCTTC. Translating it yields CASSLERTAYNEQFF.

This clone has a handful of counts. The chain carries TRBV2 and TRBJ2-2; no reliable D call. The germline V gene encodes CDR1 SNHLY and CDR2 FYNNEI. The germline V and J ends were trimmed by 7 bases and 4 bases, with 10 bases remaining between them. This CDR3 region has 13 residues. The DNA for the CDR3 is TGTGCCAGCAAGAATAGCCCCACCGGGGAGCTGTTTTTT. Translated: CASKNSPTGELFF.

The V gene is TRBV27, the J gene TRBJ2-5; weak D call: TRBD2 (5 bases). Per the germline V gene, CDR1 is MNHEY and CDR2 is SMNVEV (reference sequence). Trimming shortened V by 3 bases and J by 1 base, and 12 bases separated the two germline ends. This CDR3 is 15 amino acids long. In DNA form, the CDR3 reads TGTGCCAGCAGTTTTCTTGGGAGAACCCAAGAGACCCAGTACTTC. This encodes CASSFLGRTQETQYF.

This clone is categorized as medium-sized. This chain connects TRBV10-3 to TRBJ2-1; 15 bases agree with TRBD2. This CDR3 has 16 amino acids. Germline V lookup: CDR1 ENHRY, CDR2 SYGVKD. V was pared by 0 bases and J by 7 bases, with 1 base of the junction left unmatched. As DNA, the CDR3 is TGTGCCATCAGTGAGTCAGGGACTAGCGGGAGGAATGAGCAGTTCTTC. Residues: CAISESGTSGRNEQFF.

The chain uses TRBV2 and TRBJ2-1; D call uncertain. This CDR3 has 15 amino acids. V shed 3 bases and J shed 0 bases, with 9 bases lying between them. Germline loops: CDR1 SNHLY, CDR2 FYNNEI. DNA of the CDR3: TGTGCCAGCAGTGAGCCCCAAAGCTCCTACAATGAGCAGTTCTTC. It yields the protein CASSEPQSSYNEQFF.

The chain uses TRBV30 and TRBJ1-1; D is perhaps TRBD1 (6 bases). The V gene's germline CDR1 is GTSNPN and CDR2 SVGIG (reference sequence). V was shortened by 0 bases and J by 6 bases, with 23 bases between the two germline ends. This CDR3 is 17 amino acids long. Here the CDR3 reads CAWSVHYGRQGPPEAFF. Here the CDR3 DNA reads TGTGCCTGGAGTGTACATTATGGCAGGCAGGGGCCCCCTGAAGCTTTCTTT.

The V gene is TRBV11-2, the J gene TRBJ1-1; D gene ambiguous. Trimming shortened V by 2 bases and J by 4 bases, and 5 bases separated the two germline ends. Germline CDR1 and CDR2: SGHAT and FQNNGV. CDR3 size: 12 residues. CDR3: CASSLSTTEAFF. In DNA, the CDR3 is TGTGCCAGCAGCTTATCGACCACTGAAGCTTTCTTT.

This chain connects TRBV7-2 to TRBJ1-1; the D gene is possibly TRBD1 (5 bases). V was clipped by 3 bases and J by 3 bases, with 17 bases between them. CDR3 length: 16 residues. Germline V gene lookup returns CDR1 SGHTA and CDR2 FQGNSA. DNA of the CDR3: TGTGCCAGCAGCTTCCGTTATGCGGGGGGGGACACTGAAGCTTTCTTT. It yields the protein CASSFRYAGGDTEAFF.

This sequence joins TRBV18 and TRBJ2-5, with TRBD1 matching over 9 bases. CDR1 is KGHSH, CDR2 LQKENI, per germline. CDR3 length: 14 amino acids. The J segment lost 3 bases and the V segment lost 1 base, leaving 0 bases of the junction unmatched. The CDR3 protein is CASSPRTGEETQYF. CDR3 DNA sequence: TGTGCCAGCTCACCACGGACAGGGGAAGAGACCCAGTACTTC.

This chain connects TRBV5-3 to TRBJ1-4, with a weak D call TRBD1 (5 bases). Being an ORF, TRBV5-3 has a function that is uncertain. The CDR3 is 14 residues long. Trimming took 5 bases from V and 8 from J, leaving 16 bases between them. The CDR3 sequence is CARRSQEKREKLFF. CDR3 in DNA: TGTGCCAGAAGATCACAGGAGAAAAGGGAAAAACTGTTTTTT.

This sequence joins TRBV11-2 and TRBJ2-5, with TRBD2 matching over 11 bases. The CDR3 spans 16 residues. CDR1 is SGHAT, CDR2 FQNNGV, per germline. J lost 4 bases, V lost 4 bases, and 8 bases had no gene match. The DNA of the CDR3 is TGTGCCAGCAGCTCTCGGAGACTAGCGGGACGAGAGACCCAGTACTTC. Its translation: CASSSRRLAGRETQYF.

The chain carries TRBV19 and TRBJ2-5, with 13 bases lining up with TRBD2. V was pared by 2 bases and J by 5 bases, with 11 bases of the junction left unmatched. The V gene's germline CDR1 is LNHDA and CDR2 SQIVND (reference sequence). This CDR3 comprises 18 residues. CDR3 in amino acids: CASSILPRTSGSQETQYF. In DNA form, the CDR3 reads TGTGCCAGTAGTATACTCCCGAGGACTAGCGGGAGCCAGGAGACCCAGTACTTC.